These T cell receptor beta chains were read from a single sample in a study of cytomegalovirus exposure and HLA in healthy donors. The table came from immunoSEQ multiplex PCR; TCRdb's copy has only in-frame clones and leaves some out. The data show about 130,000 clones, about 80% seen once. The specimen sequenced was PBMCs. The receptors come from a woman aged 40 to 50 in good health and CMV-seronegative. Each CDR3 is given with its conserved first and last residue. D genes are given only for firm matches. Only part of the rows carry a size: once, few, many, or a class if the clone is expanded.

TRBJ2-3,TRBD2,TRBV4-2,few,CASSQEGRGGPDTQYF,TGTGCCAGCAGCCAAGAAGGGCGGGGGGGCCCAGATACGCAGTATTTT
TRBJ2-1,TRBD1,TRBV19,few,CASRDRGLNEQFF,TGTGCCAGTAGGGACAGGGGGCTGAATGAGCAGTTCTTC
TRBJ2-3,.,TRBV5-1,.,CASSLEGRGVTDTQYF,TGCGCCAGCAGCTTGGAGGGCAGGGGGGTGACAGATACGCAGTATTTT
TRBJ2-7,TRBD1,TRBV5-4,few,CASSLARDSYEQYF,TGTGCCAGCAGCTTGGCCCGGGACAGCTACGAGCAGTACTTC
TRBJ1-1,.,TRBV29-1,.,CSVPGGPMNTEAFF,TGCAGCGTCCCAGGAGGACCCATGAACACTGAAGCTTTCTTT
TRBJ2-4,.,TRBV5-4,.,CASSFQGAKNIQYF,TGTGCCAGCAGCTTCCAGGGTGCCAAAAACATTCAGTACTTC
TRBJ2-5,.,TRBV7-7,.,CASSLVMAETQYF,TGTGCTAGCAGCTTAGTTATGGCAGAGACCCAGTACTTC
TRBJ1-2,.,TRBV9,.,CASSAQGGYTF,TGTGCCAGCAGCGCCCAGGGGGGCTACACCTTC
TRBJ2-1,TRBD2,TRBV7-2,.,CASSLFPSGRAEQFF,TGTGCCAGCAGCTTATTTCCTAGCGGGAGGGCGGAGCAGTTCTTC
TRBJ2-2,TRBD2,TRBV9,.,CASSPRVAGNTGELFF,TGTGCCAGCAGCCCACGAGTAGCGGGGAACACCGGGGAGCTGTTTTTT
TRBJ2-1,TRBD2,TRBV4-2,.,CASSQERLAGGEQFF,TGTGCCAGCAGCCAAGAAAGACTAGCGGGAGGTGAGCAGTTCTTC
TRBJ2-5,TRBD1,TRBV7-7,.,CASSLVGGQGRETQYF,TGTGCTAGCAGCTTAGTGGGGGGACAGGGGCGAGAGACCCAGTACTTC
TRBJ2-5,TRBD1,TRBV28,.,CASSRTGEETQYF,TGTGCCAGCAGTCGGACAGGGGAAGAGACCCAGTACTTC
TRBJ2-7,TRBD1,TRBV27,.,CASTPGQGIIYEQYF,TGTGCCAGCACACCAGGACAGGGTATCATCTACGAGCAGTACTTC
TRBJ1-5,.,TRBV5-5,.,CASSPGGESQPQHF,TGTGCCAGCAGCCCCGGGGGGGAGAGCCAGCCCCAGCATTTT
TRBJ1-4,.,TRBV19,.,CASSPQQGEDEKLFF,TGTGCCAGTAGTCCCCAACAGGGTGAGGATGAAAAACTGTTTTTT
TRBJ2-7,.,TRBV14,.,CASSQVAWEQYF,TGTGCCAGCAGCCAGGTGGCCTGGGAGCAGTACTTC
TRBJ2-7,.,TRBV4-2,.,CASSQVSAGHEQYF,TGTGCCAGCAGCCAAGTCTCAGCGGGTCACGAGCAGTACTTC
TRBJ1-5,.,TRBV4-2,.,CASSPPAGNGEPQHF,TGTGCCAGCAGCCCCCCCGCAGGGAATGGTGAGCCCCAGCATTTT
TRBJ2-4,TRBD2,TRBV27,.,CASSLLRGANIQYF,TGTGCCAGCAGTTTATTGCGGGGGGCTAACATTCAGTACTTC
TRBJ1-2,.,TRBV7-9,.,CASSLDRKNYGYTF,TGTGCCAGCAGCTTAGACAGGAAAAACTATGGCTACACCTTC
TRBJ2-7,.,TRBV7-9,few,CASSPRPGQPYEQYF,TGTGCCAGCAGCCCTCGGCCCGGACAGCCCTACGAGCAGTACTTC